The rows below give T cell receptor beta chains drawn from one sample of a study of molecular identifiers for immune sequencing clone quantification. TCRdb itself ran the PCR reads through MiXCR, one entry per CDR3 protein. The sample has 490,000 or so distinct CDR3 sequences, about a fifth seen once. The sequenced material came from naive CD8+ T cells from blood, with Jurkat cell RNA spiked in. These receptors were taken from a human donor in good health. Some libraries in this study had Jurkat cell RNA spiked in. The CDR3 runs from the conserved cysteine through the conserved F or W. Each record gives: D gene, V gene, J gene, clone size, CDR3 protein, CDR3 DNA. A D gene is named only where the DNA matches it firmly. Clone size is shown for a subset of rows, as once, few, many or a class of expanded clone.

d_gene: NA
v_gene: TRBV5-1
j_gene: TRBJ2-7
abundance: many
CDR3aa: CASSFGRGFYEQYF
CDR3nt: TGCGCCAGCAGCTTTGGTCGGGGGTTCTACGAGCAGTACTTC

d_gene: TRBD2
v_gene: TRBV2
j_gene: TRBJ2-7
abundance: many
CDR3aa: CASSPGQREGLYEQYF
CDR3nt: TGTGCCAGCAGCCCCGGACAGCGGGAGGGCCTCTACGAGCAGTACTTC

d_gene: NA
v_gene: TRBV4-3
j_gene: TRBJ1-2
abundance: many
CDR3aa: CASSHSQRGNGYTF
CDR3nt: TGCGCCAGCAGCCACAGTCAACGGGGTAATGGCTACACCTTC

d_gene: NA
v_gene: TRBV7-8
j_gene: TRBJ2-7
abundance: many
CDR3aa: CASSLVWGQTYEQYF
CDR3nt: TGTGCCAGCAGCTTAGTTTGGGGACAAACATACGAGCAGTACTTC

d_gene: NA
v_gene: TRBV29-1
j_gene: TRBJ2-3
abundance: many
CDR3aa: CSEQEAYTQYF
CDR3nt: TGCAGCGAACAGGAGGCGTATACGCAGTATTTT

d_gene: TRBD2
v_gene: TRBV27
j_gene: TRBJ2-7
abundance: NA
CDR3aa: CASSVGLAGVYEQYF
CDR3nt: TGTGCCAGCAGTGTGGGACTAGCGGGAGTCTACGAGCAGTACTTC

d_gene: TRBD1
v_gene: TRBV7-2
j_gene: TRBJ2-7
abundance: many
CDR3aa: CASSGDRGYEQYF
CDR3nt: TGTGCCAGCAGCGGGGACAGGGGCTACGAGCAGTACTTC

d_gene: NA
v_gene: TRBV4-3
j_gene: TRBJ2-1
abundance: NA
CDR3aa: CASSQYVREDEQFF
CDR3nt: TGCGCCAGCAGCCAATACGTCAGGGAAGATGAGCAGTTCTTC

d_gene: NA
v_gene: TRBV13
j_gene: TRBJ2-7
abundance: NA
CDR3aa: CASSLEPDYEQYF
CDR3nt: TGTGCCAGCAGCTTGGAACCTGACTACGAGCAGTACTTC

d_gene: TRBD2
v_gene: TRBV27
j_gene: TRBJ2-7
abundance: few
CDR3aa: CASRGVGLGNYEQYF
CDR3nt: TGTGCCAGCAGGGGGGTAGGACTAGGTAACTACGAGCAGTACTTC

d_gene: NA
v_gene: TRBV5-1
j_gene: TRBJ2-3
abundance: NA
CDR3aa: CASSLATVFTSTDTQYF
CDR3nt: TGCGCCAGCAGCTTGGCGACAGTTTTTACTAGCACAGATACGCAGTATTTT

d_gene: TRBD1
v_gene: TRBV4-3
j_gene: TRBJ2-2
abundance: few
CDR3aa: CASSQELIPPGQGLNTGELFF
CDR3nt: TGCGCCAGCAGCCAAGAACTCATTCCTCCGGGACAGGGACTAAATACCGGGGAGCTGTTTTTT

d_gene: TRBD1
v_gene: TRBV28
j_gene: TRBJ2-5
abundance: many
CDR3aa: CASRTDRGEDQETQYF
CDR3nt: TGTGCCAGCAGGACCGACAGGGGCGAGGACCAAGAGACCCAGTACTTC

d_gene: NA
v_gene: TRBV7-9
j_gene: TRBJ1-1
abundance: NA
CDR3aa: CASSGNKVLYTEAFF
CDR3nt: TGTGCCAGCAGCGGGAACAAGGTTCTCTACACTGAAGCTTTCTTT

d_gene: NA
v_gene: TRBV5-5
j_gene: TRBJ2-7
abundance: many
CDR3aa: CASSLEEDRNYEQYF
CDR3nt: TGTGCCAGCAGCCTAGAGGAGGACAGAAACTACGAGCAGTACTTC

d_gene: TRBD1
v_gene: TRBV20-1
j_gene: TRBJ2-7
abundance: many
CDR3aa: CSAHGQGASYEQYF
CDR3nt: TGCAGTGCTCACGGACAGGGGGCTTCCTACGAGCAGTACTTC

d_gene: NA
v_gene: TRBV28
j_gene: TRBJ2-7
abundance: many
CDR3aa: CASSFAKGTYEQYF
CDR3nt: TGTGCCAGCAGTTTTGCGAAGGGGACTTACGAGCAGTACTTC

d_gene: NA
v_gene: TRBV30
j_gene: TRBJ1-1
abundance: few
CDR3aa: CAWSVLLATEAFF
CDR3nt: TGTGCCTGGAGTGTACTTCTCGCAACTGAAGCTTTCTTT

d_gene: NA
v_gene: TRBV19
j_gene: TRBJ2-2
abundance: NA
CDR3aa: CASSIYSDTGELFF
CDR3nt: TGTGCCAGTAGTATATATAGTGACACCGGGGAGCTGTTTTTT

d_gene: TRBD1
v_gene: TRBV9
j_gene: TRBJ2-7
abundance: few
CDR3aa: CASSGGVGTGIYEQYF
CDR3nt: TGTGCCAGCAGCGGGGGGGTAGGGACAGGGATCTACGAGCAGTACTTC

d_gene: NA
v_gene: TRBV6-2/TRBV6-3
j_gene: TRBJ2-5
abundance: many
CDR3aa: CASSYARLRETQYF
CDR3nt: TGTGCCAGCAGTTACGCTCGACTACGGGAGACCCAGTACTTC

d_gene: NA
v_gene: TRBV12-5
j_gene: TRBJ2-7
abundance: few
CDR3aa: CASGLATAGRYEQYF
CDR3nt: TGTGCTAGTGGTCTCGCTACGGCAGGGCGCTACGAGCAGTACTTC

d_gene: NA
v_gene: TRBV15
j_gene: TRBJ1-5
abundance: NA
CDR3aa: CATSDRGAGQPRHF
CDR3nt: TGTGCCACCAGCGATAGGGGAGCGGGTCAGCCCCGGCATTTT

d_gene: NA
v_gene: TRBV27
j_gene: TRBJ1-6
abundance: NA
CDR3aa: CASSLQGENSPLRF
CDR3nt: TGTGCCAGCAGTTTACAGGGAGAGAATTCACCCCTCCGCTTT

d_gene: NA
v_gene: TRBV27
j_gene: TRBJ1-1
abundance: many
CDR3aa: CASSLSRTNTEAFF
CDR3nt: TGTGCCAGCAGTTTATCGCGCACAAACACTGAAGCTTTCTTT

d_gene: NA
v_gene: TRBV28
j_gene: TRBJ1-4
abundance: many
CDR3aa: CATSATVNEKLFF
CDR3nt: TGTGCCACCTCCGCGACAGTCAATGAAAAACTGTTTTTT

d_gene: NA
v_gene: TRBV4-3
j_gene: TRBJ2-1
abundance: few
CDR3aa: CASSQEDGGANNEQFF
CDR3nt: TGCGCCAGCAGCCAAGAAGATGGCGGGGCCAACAATGAGCAGTTCTTC

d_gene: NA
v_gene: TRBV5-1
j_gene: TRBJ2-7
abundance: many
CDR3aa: CASSLAQGAYEQYF
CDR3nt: TGCGCCAGCAGCTTGGCCCAGGGTGCTTACGAGCAGTACTTC

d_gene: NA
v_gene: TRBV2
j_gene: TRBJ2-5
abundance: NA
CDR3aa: CASSDYPQGMETQYF
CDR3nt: TGTGCCAGCAGTGATTACCCGCAGGGGATGGAGACCCAGTACTTC

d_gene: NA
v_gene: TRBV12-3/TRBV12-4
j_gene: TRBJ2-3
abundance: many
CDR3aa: CASSRATDTQYF
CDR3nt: TGTGCCAGCAGCCGTGCAACAGATACGCAGTATTTT

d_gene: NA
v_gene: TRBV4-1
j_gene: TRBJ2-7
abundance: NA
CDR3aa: CASSQDGTGLYEQYF
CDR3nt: TGCGCCAGCAGCCAAGACGGCACCGGACTCTACGAGCAGTACTTC

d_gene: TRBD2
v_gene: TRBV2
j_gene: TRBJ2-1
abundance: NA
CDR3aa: CASRGLAGLNEQFF
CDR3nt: TGTGCCAGCAGGGGACTAGCGGGGTTAAATGAGCAGTTCTTC

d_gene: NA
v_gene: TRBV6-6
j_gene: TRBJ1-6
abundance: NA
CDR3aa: CATCPGTPKRDSPLHF
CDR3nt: TGTGCCACCTGCCCGGGGACCCCGAAGAGGGATTCACCCCTCCACTTT

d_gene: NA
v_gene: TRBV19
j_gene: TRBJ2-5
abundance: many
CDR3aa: CASSTEETQYF
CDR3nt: TGTGCCAGTAGCACAGAAGAGACCCAGTACTTC

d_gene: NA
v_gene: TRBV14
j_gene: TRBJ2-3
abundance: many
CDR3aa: CASSLTRGSADTQYF
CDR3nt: TGTGCCAGCAGCCTAACCAGGGGTAGCGCAGATACGCAGTATTTT

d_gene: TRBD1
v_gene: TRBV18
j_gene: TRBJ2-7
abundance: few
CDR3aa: CASSPSWGQGAHEQYF
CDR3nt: TGTGCCAGCTCACCCAGTTGGGGACAGGGGGCCCACGAGCAGTACTTC

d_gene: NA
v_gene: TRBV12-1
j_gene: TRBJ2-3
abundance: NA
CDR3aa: CARSRTGTDAQYF
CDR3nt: TGTGCCAGGTCGAGGACAGGGACAGATGCGCAGTATTTT

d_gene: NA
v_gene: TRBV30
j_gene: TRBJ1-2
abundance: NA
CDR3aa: CAWLSFRDYGYTF
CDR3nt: TGTGCCTGGTTATCCTTTCGGGACTATGGCTACACCTTC

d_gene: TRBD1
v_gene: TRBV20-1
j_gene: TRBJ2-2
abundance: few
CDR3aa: CSARTTGPTGELFF
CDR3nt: TGCAGTGCTAGGACGACAGGGCCCACCGGGGAGCTGTTTTTT

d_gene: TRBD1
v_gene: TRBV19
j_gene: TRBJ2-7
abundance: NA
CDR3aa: CASRTGGESIYEQYF
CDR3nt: TGTGCCAGTAGGACAGGGGGCGAAAGTATCTACGAGCAGTACTTC

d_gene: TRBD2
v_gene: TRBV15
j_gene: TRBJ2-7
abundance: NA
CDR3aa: CATSRDAGGEYEQYF
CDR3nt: TGTGCCACCAGCAGAGATGCGGGGGGAGAATACGAGCAGTACTTC

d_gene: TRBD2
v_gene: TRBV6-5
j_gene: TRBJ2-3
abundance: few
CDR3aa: CASSLGTSESTDTQYF
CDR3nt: TGTGCCAGCAGTTTGGGGACTAGCGAGAGCACAGATACGCAGTATTTT

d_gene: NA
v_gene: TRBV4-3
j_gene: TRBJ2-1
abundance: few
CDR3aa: CASSQDGTRGGNEQFF
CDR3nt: TGCGCCAGCAGCCAAGATGGGACACGGGGAGGCAATGAGCAGTTCTTC

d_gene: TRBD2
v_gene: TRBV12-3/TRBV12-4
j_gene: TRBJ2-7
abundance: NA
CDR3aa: CASSWGTSGGEQYF
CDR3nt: TGTGCCAGCAGTTGGGGGACTAGCGGGGGTGAGCAGTACTTC

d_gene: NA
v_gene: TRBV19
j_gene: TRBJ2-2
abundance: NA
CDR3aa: CASSINGPNTGELFF
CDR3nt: TGTGCCAGTAGTATAAACGGTCCGAACACCGGGGAGCTGTTTTTT

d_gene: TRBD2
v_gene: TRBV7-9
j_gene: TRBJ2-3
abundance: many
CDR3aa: CASSRRTSGDTDTQYF
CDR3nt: TGTGCCAGCAGCCGGCGGACTAGCGGGGACACAGATACGCAGTATTTT

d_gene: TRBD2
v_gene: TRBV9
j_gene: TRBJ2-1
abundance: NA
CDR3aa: CASSAATSGPSSYNEQFF
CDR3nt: TGTGCCAGCAGCGCAGCGACTAGCGGGCCAAGCTCCTACAATGAGCAGTTCTTC

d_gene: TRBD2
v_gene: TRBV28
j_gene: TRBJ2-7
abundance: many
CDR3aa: CASSFPGTSGAYEQYF
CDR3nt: TGTGCCAGCAGTTTCCCCGGGACTAGCGGGGCCTACGAGCAGTACTTC

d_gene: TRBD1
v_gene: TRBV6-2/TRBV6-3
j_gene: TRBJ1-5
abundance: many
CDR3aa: CASSIGQGTNQPQHF
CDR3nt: TGTGCCAGCAGTATTGGACAGGGGACCAATCAGCCCCAGCATTTT

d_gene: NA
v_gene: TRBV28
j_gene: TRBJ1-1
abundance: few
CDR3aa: CASSNTPDKPIAEAFF
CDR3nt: TGTGCCAGCAGTAATACCCCGGACAAGCCCATCGCTGAAGCTTTCTTT

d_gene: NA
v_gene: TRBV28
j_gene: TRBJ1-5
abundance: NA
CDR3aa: CASSPRAPLPVLPQHF
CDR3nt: TGTGCCAGCAGTCCCCGGGCGCCTCTACCTGTTTTGCCCCAGCATTTT

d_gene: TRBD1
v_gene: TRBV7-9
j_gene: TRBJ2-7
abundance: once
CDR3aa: CASSLVTGEGYEQYF
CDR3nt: TGTGCCAGCAGCTTAGTAACAGGGGAAGGTTACGAGCAGTACTTC

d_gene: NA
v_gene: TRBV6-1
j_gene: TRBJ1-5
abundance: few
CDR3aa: CASVGEPGQPQHF
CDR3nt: TGTGCCAGCGTGGGGGAGCCCGGTCAGCCCCAGCATTTT

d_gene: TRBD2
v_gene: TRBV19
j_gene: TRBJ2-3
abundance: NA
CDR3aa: CASSMILLAGDTDTQYF
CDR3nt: TGTGCCAGTAGTATGATCTTACTAGCGGGGGACACAGATACGCAGTATTTT